These T cell receptor beta chains were read from a single sample in a study of cytomegalovirus exposure and HLA in healthy donors. The assay was immunoSEQ multiplex PCR, and TCRdb's table has in-frame clones only and misses some. The data contain 150,000 to 200,000 clones, more than 75% of them singletons. Material for sequencing was PBMCs. The receptors shown here come from a woman aged 45-60 years in good health and CMV-seronegative. Each CDR3 is given with its conserved first and last residue. D genes are given only for firm matches. Only some rows state a clone size, as once, few, many or a class for expanded clones.

D gene: NA; V gene: TRBV28; J gene: TRBJ1-6; clone size: once; CDR3 DNA: TGTGCCAGCAGCCCAGGGGTAGGTTCACCCCTCCACTTT; CDR3 protein: CASSPGVGSPLHF
D gene: NA; V gene: TRBV15; J gene: TRBJ1-5; clone size: NA; CDR3 DNA: TGTGCCACCAGCAGCAGACAGACAAATCAGCCCCAGCATTTT; CDR3 protein: CATSSRQTNQPQHF
D gene: NA; V gene: TRBV9; J gene: TRBJ2-3; clone size: NA; CDR3 DNA: TGTGCCAGCAGCGCATTCCGCACAGATACGCAGTATTTT; CDR3 protein: CASSAFRTDTQYF
D gene: TRBD2; V gene: TRBV10-3; J gene: TRBJ2-5; clone size: NA; CDR3 DNA: TGTGCCATCAGTCCGGGACTAGCGAGCCAAGAGACCCAGTACTTC; CDR3 protein: CAISPGLASQETQYF
D gene: NA; V gene: TRBV7-6; J gene: TRBJ2-2; clone size: once; CDR3 DNA: TGTGCCAGCAGCTTAGTTGCGGGCGCGGGCACCGGGGAGCTGTTTTTT; CDR3 protein: CASSLVAGAGTGELFF
D gene: TRBD2; V gene: TRBV5-1; J gene: TRBJ2-1; clone size: NA; CDR3 DNA: TGCGCCAGCAGGACCACCGGCGGGGGCTCCTACAATGAGCAGTTCTTC; CDR3 protein: CASRTTGGGSYNEQFF
D gene: NA; V gene: TRBV7-9; J gene: TRBJ1-6; clone size: once; CDR3 DNA: TGTGCCAGCAGTTATACAAGTTATAATTCACCCCTCCACTTT; CDR3 protein: CASSYTSYNSPLHF
D gene: NA; V gene: TRBV2; J gene: TRBJ1-5; clone size: NA; CDR3 DNA: TGTGCCAGCAGTGCAGGAGGGTTCAATCAGCCCCAGCATTTT; CDR3 protein: CASSAGGFNQPQHF
D gene: NA; V gene: TRBV7-2; J gene: TRBJ2-5; clone size: NA; CDR3 DNA: TGTGCCAGCGCCATAAAGGAGGGAGTTATCCAGTACTTC; CDR3 protein: CASAIKEGVIQYF
D gene: NA; V gene: TRBV5-1; J gene: TRBJ1-2; clone size: NA; CDR3 DNA: TGCGCCAGCAGCTTGGACGGGGGTAACTATGGCTACACCTTC; CDR3 protein: CASSLDGGNYGYTF
D gene: NA; V gene: TRBV7-8; J gene: TRBJ1-4; clone size: NA; CDR3 DNA: TGTGCCAGCAGCCCGCACAGGGCCACTAATGAAAAACTGTTTTTT; CDR3 protein: CASSPHRATNEKLFF
D gene: TRBD1; V gene: TRBV27; J gene: TRBJ1-4; clone size: few; CDR3 DNA: TGTGCCAGCAGCCCGCCAGGGGGAACTAATGAAAAACTGTTTTTT; CDR3 protein: CASSPPGGTNEKLFF
D gene: NA; V gene: TRBV4-3; J gene: TRBJ1-5; clone size: NA; CDR3 DNA: TGCGCCAGCAGCTCACGACGAGGTGGCAATCAGCCCCAGCATTTT; CDR3 protein: CASSSRRGGNQPQHF
D gene: TRBD1; V gene: TRBV5-8; J gene: TRBJ2-7; clone size: NA; CDR3 DNA: TGTGCCAGCAGCTCCTACAGGGGGCACGAGCAGTACTTC; CDR3 protein: CASSSYRGHEQYF
D gene: NA; V gene: TRBV2; J gene: TRBJ1-1; clone size: NA; CDR3 DNA: TGTGCCAGCACCCCAACGGTCGCAGGGATGAACACTGAAGCTTTCTTT; CDR3 protein: CASTPTVAGMNTEAFF
D gene: NA; V gene: TRBV7-8; J gene: TRBJ1-4; clone size: NA; CDR3 DNA: TGTGCCAGCAGCTTATCCTATGAAAAACTGTTTTTT; CDR3 protein: CASSLSYEKLFF
D gene: TRBD1; V gene: TRBV9; J gene: TRBJ1-4; clone size: few; CDR3 DNA: TGTGCCAGCAGCGCCCGGACAGGAGGAAAACTGTTTTTT; CDR3 protein: CASSARTGGKLFF
D gene: TRBD2; V gene: TRBV28; J gene: TRBJ2-7; clone size: few; CDR3 DNA: TGTGCCAGTCAACCGGGACTAGCGAAGTCCTACGAGCAGTACTTC; CDR3 protein: CASQPGLAKSYEQYF
D gene: TRBD2; V gene: TRBV27; J gene: TRBJ2-7; clone size: NA; CDR3 DNA: TGTGCCAGCAGTTTAGGGGGGGGTATGTACGAGCAGTACTTC; CDR3 protein: CASSLGGGMYEQYF
D gene: NA; V gene: TRBV30; J gene: TRBJ2-2; clone size: NA; CDR3 DNA: TGTGCCTGGAGTGTACATAGTGGGGCCGGGACCGGGGAGCTGTTTTTT; CDR3 protein: CAWSVHSGAGTGELFF
D gene: TRBD1; V gene: TRBV7-3; J gene: TRBJ2-1; clone size: NA; CDR3 DNA: TGTGCCAGCAGCTTATTGGGACAGGGGAGACCGTTCTTC; CDR3 protein: CASSLLGQGRPFF
D gene: NA; V gene: TRBV5-1; J gene: TRBJ2-3; clone size: NA; CDR3 DNA: TGCGCCAGCAGCGAAGGACACAACACAGATACGCAGTATTTT; CDR3 protein: CASSEGHNTDTQYF
D gene: TRBD1; V gene: TRBV4-1; J gene: TRBJ1-2; clone size: NA; CDR3 DNA: TGCGCCAGCAGCCAACCGACAGGGACCTATGGCTACACCTTC; CDR3 protein: CASSQPTGTYGYTF
D gene: NA; V gene: TRBV10-3; J gene: TRBJ1-1; clone size: NA; CDR3 DNA: TGTGCCATCAGTGCCGGACTTGGGCGGGCTTTCTTT; CDR3 protein: CAISAGLGRAFF
D gene: NA; V gene: TRBV7-9; J gene: TRBJ2-1; clone size: NA; CDR3 DNA: TGTGCCAGCAGCTTAGCCGTAGAGCTGTCCTACAATGAGCAGTTCTTC; CDR3 protein: CASSLAVELSYNEQFF
D gene: NA; V gene: TRBV14; J gene: TRBJ1-3; clone size: NA; CDR3 DNA: TGTGCCAGCAGCTACGGACTCCGGGAGTCTGGAAACACCATATATTTT; CDR3 protein: CASSYGLRESGNTIYF
D gene: NA; V gene: TRBV6-6; J gene: TRBJ2-6; clone size: NA; CDR3 DNA: TGTGCCAGCACCTCTACAGGGAGAACCAACGTCCTGACTTTC; CDR3 protein: CASTSTGRTNVLTF
D gene: NA; V gene: TRBV6-5; J gene: TRBJ2-5; clone size: NA; CDR3 DNA: TGTGCCACCAACCACCGTAGCGGCCCCCAAGAGACCCAGTACTTC; CDR3 protein: CATNHRSGPQETQYF
D gene: NA; V gene: TRBV10-3; J gene: TRBJ2-1; clone size: once; CDR3 DNA: TGTGCCAGCGCTTGGGGGGGGCGCGGGGACAATGAGCAGTTCTTC; CDR3 protein: CASAWGGRGDNEQFF
D gene: TRBD2; V gene: TRBV9; J gene: TRBJ2-3; clone size: NA; CDR3 DNA: TGTGCCAGCAGCGCCAAGGGACTCCCGGGGGGATTTACGCAGTATTTT; CDR3 protein: CASSAKGLPGGFTQYF
D gene: TRBD1; V gene: TRBV5-1; J gene: TRBJ2-7; clone size: NA; CDR3 DNA: TGCGCCAGCAGCGAGGGGACAGGGAGCTCCTACGAGCAGTACTTC; CDR3 protein: CASSEGTGSSYEQYF
D gene: TRBD2; V gene: TRBV4-2; J gene: TRBJ2-3; clone size: NA; CDR3 DNA: TGTGCCAGCAGCCAAGATGGTAGCGGGAGCGCAGATACGCAGTATTTT; CDR3 protein: CASSQDGSGSADTQYF
D gene: NA; V gene: TRBV28; J gene: TRBJ1-5; clone size: NA; CDR3 DNA: TGTGCCAGCAGCACGATTACAGGGATGCGCAATCAGCCCCAGCATTTT; CDR3 protein: CASSTITGMRNQPQHF
D gene: TRBD2; V gene: TRBV9; J gene: TRBJ2-2; clone size: NA; CDR3 DNA: TGTGCCAGCAGCCCCGGGTGGGGCGGGAGGGCCGGGGAGCTGTTTTTT; CDR3 protein: CASSPGWGGRAGELFF
D gene: NA; V gene: TRBV5-1; J gene: TRBJ1-3; clone size: NA; CDR3 DNA: TGCGCCAGCAGGGCAGGACAGTTCTCTGGAAACACCATATATTTT; CDR3 protein: CASRAGQFSGNTIYF
D gene: NA; V gene: TRBV21-1; J gene: TRBJ2-1; clone size: once; CDR3 DNA: TGTGCCAGCAGCAAGAAACCTAGGGGTGAGCAGTTCTTC; CDR3 protein: CASSKKPRGEQFF
D gene: TRBD1; V gene: TRBV6-1; J gene: TRBJ1-4; clone size: NA; CDR3 DNA: TGTGCCAGCAGAGACAGGGTGGAGGAAGAAAAACTGTTTTTT; CDR3 protein: CASRDRVEEEKLFF
D gene: TRBD1; V gene: TRBV7-2; J gene: TRBJ1-6; clone size: NA; CDR3 DNA: TGTGCCAGCAGCGGCCGGGACAGGGGGTCCTCACCCCTCCTCTTT; CDR3 protein: CASSGRDRGSSPLLF
D gene: TRBD2; V gene: TRBV30; J gene: TRBJ2-5; clone size: NA; CDR3 DNA: TGTGCCTGGAGTCCTCATAAACTAGCGGGAGGAGAGACCCAGTACTTC; CDR3 protein: CAWSPHKLAGGETQYF
D gene: NA; V gene: TRBV27; J gene: TRBJ1-6; clone size: NA; CDR3 DNA: TGTGCCAGCAGTCCCCGACAGAATTCACCCCTCCACTTT; CDR3 protein: CASSPRQNSPLHF
D gene: NA; V gene: TRBV6-5; J gene: TRBJ1-1; clone size: few; CDR3 DNA: TGTGCCAGCAGTCACGGTGAAGCTTTCTTT; CDR3 protein: CASSHGEAFF
D gene: TRBD1; V gene: TRBV4-1; J gene: TRBJ1-2; clone size: few; CDR3 DNA: TGCGCCAGCAGCTTCGACAGGGCTGGCTACACCTTC; CDR3 protein: CASSFDRAGYTF
D gene: NA; V gene: TRBV4-1; J gene: TRBJ2-1; clone size: NA; CDR3 DNA: TGCGCCAGCAGCCATGACTTAGCATACAATGAGCAGTTCTTC; CDR3 protein: CASSHDLAYNEQFF
D gene: NA; V gene: TRBV2; J gene: TRBJ2-3; clone size: few; CDR3 DNA: TGTGCCAGCAGCCGGGACAACACAGATACGCAGTATTTT; CDR3 protein: CASSRDNTDTQYF
D gene: NA; V gene: TRBV11-2; J gene: TRBJ1-5; clone size: once; CDR3 DNA: TGTGCCAGCAGCGATACAGGTAGCAATCAGCCCCAGCCTTTT; CDR3 protein: CASSDTGSNQPQPF